One T cell receptor beta chain is described in this entry. This sample stems from a study of PD-L1 blockade in urothelial cancer. The wider study: From 2014, patients received atezolizumab, given as 1,200 mg intravenously every 3 weeks.

Repertoires were generated with immunoSEQ multiplex PCR, while TCRdb's copy carries only in-frame clones and drops some. The sample carries under 40,000 clones, roughly 87% recorded once. Germline V gene data show CDR1 as MNHNS and CDR2 as SASEGT. The junction had 6 bases not matched to a gene; V was cut back by 0 bases and J by 6 bases. There are 15 residues in the CDR3. This sample comprised PBMCs, obtained around atezolizumab (anti-PD-L1) treatment. The chain carries TRBV6-1 and TRBJ1-2, with TRBD1 matching 8 bases. The clonotype comes from a man between 70 and 80 years old with urothelial cancer. DNA of the CDR3: TGTGCCAGCAGTGAAGCTGGGGCAGGGGGCAATGGCTACACCTTC. Translating gives CASSEAGAGGNGYTF.